The clone carrying this T cell receptor beta chain was seen a handful of times. The data originate from a study of T-cell reconstitution after alpha-beta-depleted transplantation in children. A library of TCRbeta sequences, prepared with unique molecular identifiers, was generated. TCRdb analysed the PCR reads with MiXCR anew, one entry per CDR3 protein. The table shows some 350,000 distinct CDR3 sequences, with 9% to 12% occurring only once. The sequencing used PBMCs from the stem cell graft donor, collected from the stem cell graft. This clonotype originated in a human donor who donated a stem cell graft to a child with acute lymphoblastic leukemia.

CDR3 in DNA: TGTGCCAGCAGTTACCTGATCACTAGCGGGAGGGCCGATGAGCAGTTCTTC. This translates into CASSYLITSGRADEQFF. V gene TRBV6-2 or TRBV6-3 combines with J gene TRBJ2-1; 13 nucleotides align to TRBD2. CDR1 MNHEY and CDR2 SVGEGT come from the germline V gene. The CDR3 spans 17 residues. The ends lost 2 bases at V and 8 bases at J; junction bases unmatched: 9.